Listed below are T cell receptor beta chains from one sample, sequenced in a study of tumor and adjacent non-tumor tissue in lung cancer. TCRdb processed the multiplex PCR reads anew with MiXCR; each CDR3 protein has one entry. This sample has 70,000 to 80,000 distinct CDR3 sequences, with over 55% found just once. Material: lung tumor tissue. All receptors derive from a woman in her 40s with non-small cell lung cancer. CDR3s include the opening cysteine and the closing phenylalanine or tryptophan. D genes are given only for firm matches. Rows may omit the clone size; those that give it use once, few, many or a size class.

>NA|TRBV5-4|TRBJ2-2|NA
CTSSLSGGNTRELFF
TGTACCAGCAGCTTGAGTGGGGGGAACACCCGGGAGCTGTTTTTT
>medium-sized|TRBV30|TRBJ2-5|NA
CAWSIGQGGKETQYF
TGTGCCTGGAGTATTGGCCAGGGGGGGAAGGAGACCCAGTACTTC
>NA|TRBV7-9|TRBJ2-3|NA
CASSLLGDTLYF
TGTGCCAGCAGCTTATTAGGAGATACGCTGTATTTT
>NA|TRBV11-2|TRBJ2-1|NA
CVSSTFLGAATYNGQFF
TGTGTCAGCAGCACTTTCCTGGGAGCGGCTACCTACAATGGGCAGTTCTTC
>many|TRBV6-1|TRBJ2-5|NA
CASSEAWGKGETQYF
TGTGCCAGCAGTGAAGCGTGGGGTAAAGGCGAGACCCAGTACTTC
>NA|TRBV15|TRBJ1-1|TRBD1
CATSSTGGANTEAFF
TGTGCCACCAGCAGTACAGGGGGTGCGAACACTGAAGCTTTCTTT
>many|TRBV6-5|TRBJ1-4|TRBD1
CASSYSGGNEKLFF
TGTGCCAGCAGTTACTCAGGGGGCAATGAAAAACTGTTTTTT
>many|TRBV12-3/TRBV12-4|TRBJ2-5|NA
CASSLANREETQYF
TGTGCCAGCAGTTTAGCCAACAGGGAAGAGACCCAGTACTTC
>NA|TRBV29-1|TRBJ2-5|NA
CSVDEQLGTHYF
TGCAGCGTTGATGAACAACTCGGTACCCACTACTTC
>NA|TRBV6-2/TRBV6-3|TRBJ2-3|NA
CASSLTSGSTDTQYF
TGTGCCAGCAGCCTGACAAGCGGGAGCACAGATACGCAGTATTTT
>many|TRBV12-5|TRBJ2-5|NA
CASGIPSDFQETQYF
TGTGCTAGTGGTATCCCCAGTGATTTCCAAGAGACCCAGTACTTC
>once|TRBV11-2|TRBJ2-7|TRBD1
CASSQRQGSYVQYF
TGTGCCAGCAGCCAGCGACAGGGCTCCTACGTGCAGTACTTC
>many|TRBV24-1|TRBJ2-1|NA
CATSDRGRDPHNEQFF
TGTGCCACCAGTGACCGCGGGCGTGACCCCCACAATGAGCAGTTCTTC
>NA|TRBV12-3/TRBV12-4|TRBJ2-3|TRBD2
CVSSPGTSIHTQYF
TGTGTCAGTAGTCCCGGGACTAGCATACATACACAGTATTTT
>once|TRBV4-1|TRBJ2-1|NA
CATAEWADAEQFF
TGCGCCACAGCAGAATGGGCGGATGCTGAGCAGTTCTTC
>NA|TRBV5-4|TRBJ1-1|NA
CASSADRNTEVFF
TGTGCCAGCAGCGCAGACAGGAACACTGAAGTTTTCTTT
>NA|TRBV15|TRBJ2-6|NA
CATSREGGANVLTF
TGTGCCACCAGCAGAGAGGGGGGGGCCAACGTCCTGACTTTC
>NA|TRBV6-6|TRBJ2-2|NA
CASVPGVARKLFF
TGTGCCAGCGTCCCCGGGGTCGCCCGGAAGCTGTTTTTT
>NA|TRBV20-1|TRBJ2-1|NA
CSARDLASGQSSYNEQFF
TGCAGTGCTAGAGATTTAGCTAGTGGGCAAAGCTCCTACAATGAGCAGTTCTTC
>many|TRBV14|TRBJ2-6|NA
CASSQGLGANVLTF
TGTGCCAGCAGCCAAGGGTTGGGGGCCAACGTCCTGACTTTC
>medium-sized|TRBV6-5|TRBJ1-5|NA
CASSPTRGPLNQPQHF
TGTGCCAGCAGCCCAACGCGGGGACCCCTCAATCAGCCCCAGCATTTT
>NA|TRBV24-1|TRBJ2-3|NA
CATSVTGDTDTQYF
TGTGCCACCAGTGTTACGGGGGACACAGATACGCAGTATTTT
>NA|TRBV28|TRBJ1-2|NA
CVSSPDTRGYTF
TGTGTCAGCAGTCCGGACACTCGAGGCTACACCTTC
>NA|TRBV11-2|TRBJ1-5|NA
CASSLGVNRSQHF
TGTGCCAGCAGCTTAGGGGTTAATCGGTCCCAGCATTTT
>NA|TRBV29-1|TRBJ2-1|NA
CNVARLTNSNEQIF
TGCAACGTTGCTAGACTAACGAACTCCAATGAGCAGATCTTC
>NA|TRBV11-2|TRBJ2-1|TRBD2
CTSSLGPLAGRIEQLF
TGTACCAGCAGCTTAGGGCCACTAGCGGGGCGCATTGAGCAGTTATTC
>NA|TRBV11-2|TRBJ2-3|NA
CASSLDAGCATNTQYF
TGTGCCAGCAGCTTAGACGCCGGGTGTGCCACGAATACGCAGTATTTT
>many|TRBV12-3/TRBV12-4|TRBJ2-2|NA
CASSSSTEELFF
TGTGCCAGCAGCTCAAGTACCGAGGAGCTGTTTTTT
>NA|TRBV7-2|TRBJ1-1|NA
CASSLRTGGWRAFF
TGTGCCAGCAGCTTACGAACGGGAGGATGGCGGGCTTTCTTT
>NA|TRBV28|TRBJ1-6|NA
CASRGGIRNSPLHF
TGTGCTAGCAGAGGGGGGATCCGGAATTCACCCCTCCACTTT
>NA|TRBV6-1|TRBJ1-5|NA
CATRDSDQPQHF
TGTGCCACCCGGGACTCTGATCAGCCCCAGCATTTT
>few|TRBV7-9|TRBJ1-4|NA
CAGSLSPDEKLFF
TGTGCCGGCAGCTTAAGCCCCGATGAAAAACTGTTTTTT
>NA|TRBV5-1|TRBJ2-1|TRBD2
CASSLGLALDNEQFF
TGCGCCAGCAGCTTAGGACTAGCATTAGACAATGAGCAGTTCTTC
>NA|TRBV6-1|TRBJ1-5|NA
CASRTTGLNQPQHF
TGTGCCAGCAGGACCACAGGATTAAATCAGCCCCAGCATTTT
>many|TRBV28|TRBJ2-1|NA
CASSAEGEQFF
TGTGCCAGCAGCGCCGAGGGTGAGCAGTTCTTC
>NA|TRBV11-2|TRBJ2-5|NA
CDSSFQGVGEAQHF
TGCGACAGCAGCTTCCAGGGGGTGGGGGAGGCCCAGCACTTC
>NA|TRBV11-2|TRBJ2-5|NA
CASSIRPSDGETQYF
TGTGCCAGCAGTATCCGACCCAGCGACGGAGAGACCCAGTACTTC
>NA|TRBV6-6|TRBJ2-2|NA
CASRPRGHTGKLFF
TGTGCCAGCAGACCGCGGGGTCACACCGGAAAGCTGTTTTTT
>NA|TRBV11-2|TRBJ1-1|TRBD1
CASSLDGTVAFF
TGCGCCAGCAGCTTAGATGGGACAGTGGCTTTCTTT
>NA|TRBV6-5|TRBJ1-4|TRBD1
CASSLTGGSTNEKLFF
TGTGCCAGCAGCCTAACAGGGGGTTCAACTAACGAAAAACTGTTTTTT
>NA|TRBV29-1|TRBJ2-3|NA
CSVELWAESTDTQYF
TGCAGCGTTGAATTATGGGCGGAAAGCACAGATACACAGTATTTT
>NA|TRBV11-2|TRBJ2-5|NA
CASNLVGRRTHETQYF
TGTGCCAGCAACTTAGTTGGGCGGAGGACCCATGAGACCCAGTACTTC
>NA|TRBV4-1|TRBJ2-6|NA
CASGQERTGANVLTF
TGCGCCAGCGGCCAAGAGAGGACTGGGGCCAACGTCCTGACTTTC
>NA|TRBV4-1|TRBJ2-7|NA
CASSQGTRDRYEQYF
TGCGCCAGTAGCCAAGGGACAAGGGATCGTTACGAGCAGTACTTC
>NA|TRBV28|TRBJ2-2|TRBD1
CVSNQGDTGELFF
TGTGTCAGCAACCAGGGGGACACCGGGGAGCTGTTTTTT
>many|TRBV20-1|TRBJ1-5|NA
CSAPNGVRQPQHF
TGCAGTGCCCCGAACGGGGTCCGTCAGCCCCAGCATTTT
>NA|TRBV12-3/TRBV12-4|TRBJ1-5|NA
CASSVLGLYQPQHF
TGTGCTAGCAGTGTCCTAGGCCTCTATCAGCCCCAGCATTTT
>many|TRBV5-1|TRBJ2-1|NA
CASSTQGSYNEQFF
TGCGCCAGCAGCACCCAGGGATCCTACAATGAGCAGTTCTTC
>NA|TRBV7-9|TRBJ2-1|NA
CASSPRWGVSSYNEYFF
TGTGCCAGCAGCCCCCGGTGGGGAGTCAGCTCCTACAATGAGTACTTCTTC
>NA|TRBV11-2|TRBJ2-7|TRBD1
CASSTGQGTYERYF
TGTGCCAGCAGCACGGGACAGGGGACCTACGAGCGGTACTTC
>medium-sized|TRBV6-5|TRBJ1-2|NA
CASSYSWRGPNTF
TGTGCCAGCAGTTACTCGTGGCGGGGGCCTAACACCTTC
>few|TRBV11-2|TRBJ1-1|NA
CASSLVTEAFF
TGTGCCAGCAGCTTAGTGACTGAAGCTTTCTTT
>NA|TRBV28|TRBJ1-2|NA
CASSLGGDYGYTF
TGTGCCAGCAGTTTAGGAGGGGACTATGGCTACACCTTT
>NA|TRBV7-8|TRBJ1-2|NA
CASSSQIGQNYDYTF
TGTGCCAGCAGTTCCCAGATTGGACAGAACTATGACTACACCTTC
>NA|TRBV15|TRBJ2-1|NA
CATSRDYPNEQFF
TGTGCCACCAGCAGAGATTATCCCAATGAGCAGTTCTTC
>few|TRBV4-1|TRBJ2-1|NA
CAISEITSSNEQFF
TGCGCCATCAGCGAAATAACCAGTTCCAATGAGCAGTTCTTC
>once|TRBV11-2|TRBJ2-2|NA
CSSSSERGGELFF
TGTTCCAGCAGCTCCGAACGCGGCGGGGAGCTCTTTTTT
>NA|TRBV24-1|TRBJ1-1|NA
CATSDLQSGGCRTEAFF
TGTGCCACCAGTGATTTGCAGTCCGGGGGTTGTAGAACTGAAGCTTTCTTT
>NA|TRBV28|TRBJ2-7|NA
CSSRSQGLYEQYF
TGTTCCAGCAGGTCCCAGGGCCTCTACGAGCAGTACTTC